This TCR beta chain was recovered during a study of blood T cell repertoires in COVID-19. Study information: The United States, Italy and Spain provided the acute and convalescent COVID-19 samples. PBMCs, B-cell-depleted T cells, or T cells provided the cDNA or gDNA that made up the material.

As processed by the authors: From reference gene primer amplification, estimates of nucleated cell counts were derived. Assay used: immunoSEQ multiplex PCR; TCRdb lists only in-frame clones, some missing. D and trimming were read from the DNA, whereas the V and J calls and clone size are those reported in that table. The sample shows some 120,000 clones, 88% of them seen only once. CDR1 is LNHDA, CDR2 SQIVND, per germline (reference sequence). The V end was cut by 5 bases, the J end by 3 bases, with 11 bases between. The CDR3 is made up of 15 amino acids. Specimen: peripheral blood. The chain joins TRBV19 to TRBJ1-6, with D uncertain. This clonotype originated in a woman aged 45-59 years with active or convalescent COVID-19. The CDR3 DNA sequence: TGTGCCAGTAGTCTCGTCGCGAACTATAATTCACCCCTCCACTTT. Residues: CASSLVANYNSPLHF. Supplemented by reference TRBV19 and TRBJ1-6, the full variable domain reads DGGITQSPKYLFRKEGQNVTLSCEQNLNHDAMYWYRQDPGQGLRLIYYSQIVNDFQKGDIAEGYSVSREKKESFPLTVTSAQKNPTAFYLCASSLVANYNSPLHFGNGTRLTVT.